Shown below are 7 T cell receptor beta chains from a single sample sequenced in a study of blood T cell repertoires in COVID-19. Sequencing was performed with immunoSEQ multiplex PCR; in TCRdb, only in-frame clones are kept and a portion is missing. The table records roughly 170,000 clones, 84% of them present only once. The sample was peripheral blood. These receptor sequences come from a human donor in a cohort sampled during active COVID-19.

V and J are TRBV19 and TRBJ1-5, with 11 bases fitting TRBD1. CDR1 LNHDA and CDR2 SQIVND come from the germline V gene (reference sequence). V lost 4 bases to trimming and J lost 6 bases; unmatched junction nucleotides: 5. CDR3 size: 15 residues. CDR3: CASSTGTGGGQPQHF. The DNA of the CDR3 is TGTGCCAGTAGTACAGGGACAGGGGGAGGTCAGCCCCAGCATTTT.

CDR3 region: CASSPFTLQVSYEQYF. In DNA, the CDR3 is TGTGCCAGCAGCCCGTTTACCCTACAGGTTTCCTACGAGCAGTACTTC. The genes are TRBV3-1 (or the pseudogene TRBV3-2) and TRBJ2-7, with D maybe TRBD1 (5 bases). V gave up 4 bases and J gave up 1 base, with 17 bases separating them. CDR1 and CDR2 from the germline V gene are LGHDT and YNNKEL (reference sequence). This CDR3 has 16 residues.

With regard to this clone: Other DNA sequences in this sample translate to the same CDR3. The gene calls are TRBV5-1 and TRBJ1-2, with D tentatively TRBD1 (5 bases). The V gene's germline CDR1 is SGHRS and CDR2 YFSETQ. The CDR3 has 12 amino acids. V was clipped by 5 bases and J by 1 base, with 6 bases between them. This CDR3 is CASRQDNYGYTF. The CDR3 DNA is TGCGCCAGCAGACAGGATAACTATGGCTACACCTTC.

The gene calls are TRBV7-9 and TRBJ2-5; the match to TRBD2 covers 12 bases. Germline CDR1 is SEHNR and CDR2 is FQNEAQ (reference sequence). With 2 bases clipped from V and 3 bases from J, the junction kept 4 bases outside the gene matches. The CDR3 runs 16 residues. The CDR3 nucleotides are TGTGCCAGCAGCTTAACTAGCGGGGGGTTAGAAGAGACCCAGTACTTC. Residues: CASSLTSGGLEETQYF. The full variable domain, with the rest looked up from reference TRBV7-9 and TRBJ2-5, is DTGVSQNPRHKITKRGQNVTFRCDPISEHNRLYWYRQTLGQGPEFLTYFQNEAQLEKSRLLSDRFSAERPKGSFSTLEIQRTEQGDSAMYLCASSLTSGGLEETQYFGPGTRLLVL.

The chain joins TRBV18 to TRBJ1-1; tentative D call: TRBD1 (6 bases). Trimming stripped 3 bases from V and 1 base from J, with 21 bases between. The CDR3 has 18 amino acids. The germline V gene encodes CDR1 KGHSH and CDR2 LQKENI. The CDR3 region is CASSPKGYRAKWNTEAFF. The CDR3 nucleotides read TGTGCCAGCTCACCTAAAGGTTACAGGGCTAAGTGGAACACTGAAGCTTTCTTT. Supplemented by reference TRBV18 and TRBJ1-1, the full variable domain reads NAGVMQNPRHLVRRRGQEARLRCSPMKGHSHVYWYRQLPEEGLKFMVYLQKENIIDESGMPKERFSAEFPKEGPSILRIQQVVRGDSAAYFCASSPKGYRAKWNTEAFFGQGTRLTVV.

This clone occurred once. This chain connects TRBV18 to TRBJ2-7; 15 bases agree with TRBD2. Unmatched junction bases numbered 10, after V lost 1 base and J lost 3 bases. CDR3 size: 19 residues. Germline-derived CDR1 and CDR2 are KGHSH and LQKENI. The CDR3 is CASSPLRTSGGAKGYEQYF. The CDR3 DNA sequence: TGTGCCAGCTCACCACTAAGGACTAGCGGGGGGGCCAAAGGCTACGAGCAGTACTTC.

This clone appeared once. This chain links TRBV7-8 with TRBJ2-7; no reliable D call. CDR1 is SGHVS and CDR2 is FQNEAQ in the germline V gene. Trimming pared 2 bases from V and 0 bases from J, leaving 8 bases between. The CDR3 is 14 amino acids. CDR3 region: CASSLIKSSYEQYF. In nucleotides, the CDR3 is TGTGCCAGCAGCTTAATCAAGAGCTCCTACGAGCAGTACTTC.